The 4 T cell receptor beta chains below all came from one sample that was sequenced in a study of blood T cell repertoires in COVID-19. Using immunoSEQ multiplex PCR, the repertoire was profiled, and TCRdb retains in-frame clones only, with some absent. In the table there are around 300,000 clones, approximately 88% of which are singletons. The material sequenced was peripheral blood. These receptors were collected from a woman aged 25 to 39 with COVID-19, enrolled during active disease.

This clone was found a few times. The genes are TRBV3-1 (or the pseudogene TRBV3-2) and TRBJ1-2; D is undetermined. CDR1 and CDR2 (germline): LGHDT, YNNKEL (reference sequence). CDR3 length: 15 residues. V lost 2 bases to trimming and J lost 8 bases, with 18 bases between them. CDR3 coding DNA: TGTGCCAGCAGCCAATATCTGGTAGGAGATGGGGGCTACACCTTC. Protein sequence: CASSQYLVGDGGYTF.

This chain connects TRBV2 to TRBJ1-2; D possibly corresponds to TRBD1 (6 bases). CDR1 and CDR2 (germline): SNHLY, FYNNEI. The V and J ends lost 3 bases and 4 bases respectively, with 12 bases between them. This CDR3 contains 14 residues. CDR3: CASSDRGYLYGYTF. CDR3 in DNA: TGTGCCAGCAGTGACAGGGGTTACCTCTATGGCTACACCTTC. Using reference TRBV2 and TRBJ1-2 for the parts outside the CDR3, the full variable domain is EPEVTQTPSHQVTQMGQEVILRCVPISNHLYFYWYRQILGQKVEFLVSFYNNEISEKSEIFDDQFSVERPDGSNFTLKIRSTKLEDSAMYFCASSDRGYLYGYTFGSGTRLTVV.

The chain has TRBV7-9 and TRBJ2-7, with 8 bases aligning to TRBD2. This CDR3 spans 16 amino acids. V lost 4 bases, J lost 5 bases, and 13 bases stayed unmatched. Germline V gene lookup returns CDR1 SEHNR and CDR2 FQNEAQ (reference sequence). The CDR3 protein is CASSWTLAGSLDEQYF. The CDR3 bases are TGTGCCAGCAGCTGGACCTTAGCGGGGTCGCTTGACGAGCAGTACTTC.

The genes are TRBV28 and TRBJ1-1; possibly TRBD1 for D (5 bases). The ends were cut back, 9 bases at V and 4 bases at J, with 21 bases in the middle. The germline V gene encodes CDR1 MDHEN and CDR2 SYDVKM. This CDR3 is built from 15 residues. The CDR3 nucleotides are TGTGCCAGTGGGCCGGGGGGGGTAGATAGCACTGAAGCTTTCTTT. Translating gives CASGPGGVDSTEAFF.